One sample yielded the 15 T cell receptor beta chains listed below, sequenced in a study of graft-versus-host responses after intestinal transplantation. TCRdb keeps only in-frame clones here, not all; method: immunoSEQ multiplex PCR. The sample lists tens of thousands of clones, roughly 92% occurring once. The antigens of these receptors remain unknown. The source was unstimulated CD4+ T cells sorted from spleen or lymph node cells, collected before intestinal transplant. These receptors were obtained from a human donor who received an intestinal transplant.

The chain employs TRBV4-1 and TRBJ2-7, with D possibly being TRBD1 (7 bases). Germline lookup yields CDR1 MGHRA and CDR2 YSYEKL. The CDR3 consists of 19 residues. Trimming removed 4 bases from V and 2 bases from J, with 27 bases in between. The CDR3 DNA is TGCGCCAGCAGCCGCGTAAATCCAACAGGGGTAGCGGTCACCTACGAGCAGTACTTC. Amino acid sequence: CASSRVNPTGVAVTYEQYF.

This chain connects TRBV15 to TRBJ2-7; tentative D call: TRBD1 (8 bases). Germline CDR1 reads LNHNV; CDR2 reads YYDKDF (reference sequence). V dropped 1 base and J dropped 3 bases, with 13 bases sitting between them. The CDR3 loop spans 15 amino acids. The CDR3 DNA is TGTGCCACCAGCAGAGGGGGAGGGACAGGCTACGAGCAGTACTTC. Translated: CATSRGGGTGYEQYF.

The V call is TRBV6-5, the J call TRBJ2-7, with D possibly matching TRBD2 (6 bases). Between the trimmed V and J ends, which lost 6 bases and 3 bases, there was a span of 18 bases. The germline gives CDR1 MNHEY, CDR2 SVGAGI. The CDR3 is made up of 15 amino acids. The CDR3 sequence is CASRKGAGKGYEQYF. The CDR3 bases are TGTGCCAGCAGAAAGGGTGCGGGAAAGGGCTACGAGCAGTACTTC.

The rearrangement joins TRBV19 to TRBJ2-5; D might be TRBD2 (7 bases). Trimming stripped 3 bases from V and 1 base from J, with 18 bases between. CDR3 length: 17 amino acids. Germline V CDR1 and CDR2: LNHDA, SQIVND (reference sequence). In nucleotides, the CDR3 is TGTGCCAGTAGTATGAGGGGGAGCGGGGTCCGCCAAGAGACCCAGTACTTC. It yields the protein CASSMRGSGVRQETQYF.

The rearrangement links TRBV4-1 to TRBJ1-5, with D possibly matching TRBD1 (5 bases). Trimming shortened V by 1 base and J by 3 bases, and 13 bases separated the two germline ends. The CDR3 covers 16 residues. Germline values: CDR1 MGHRA, CDR2 YSYEKL. For the CDR3, the DNA is TGCGCCAGCAGCCAAGCGGGCCAGGGTAACAATCAGCCCCAGCATTTT. Protein: CASSQAGQGNNQPQHF.

The DNA for the CDR3 is TGTGCCAGCAGCTTATTGGCGGCGAGTGACTCCTACGAGCAGTACTTC. Its translation is CASSLLAASDSYEQYF. The rearrangement links TRBV7-2 to TRBJ2-7; D is unclear. Germline CDR1 is SGHTA and CDR2 is FQGNSA. This CDR3 region has 16 residues. V lost 2 bases and J 0 bases, leaving 14 bases between the germline ends.

This chain uses TRBV28 with TRBJ1-4, with D possibly matching TRBD1 (6 bases). Per the germline V gene, CDR1 is MDHEN and CDR2 is SYDVKM. The CDR3 has 13 amino acids. V gave up 6 bases and J gave up 4 bases, with 9 bases separating them. CDR3 amino acids: CASRDSYNEKLFF. CDR3 nucleotide sequence: TGTGCCAGCAGGGACAGCTATAATGAAAAACTGTTTTTT. Complete variable domain (other parts from reference TRBV28 and TRBJ1-4): DVKVTQSSRYLVKRTGEKVFLECVQDMDHENMFWYRQDPGLGLRLIYFSYDVKMKEKGDIPEGYSVSREKKERFSLILESASTNQTSMYLCASRDSYNEKLFFGSGTQLSVL.

V gene TRBV10-3 combines with J gene TRBJ2-5, with 10 positions matching TRBD1. Germline trimming cut 3 bases from V and 6 bases from J; bases unmatched to any gene: 7. The CDR3 spans 15 residues. The V gene's germline CDR1 is ENHRY and CDR2 SYGVKD. Here the CDR3 reads CAISDRDRGTKTQYF. In nucleotides, the CDR3 is TGTGCCATCAGTGACCGGGACAGGGGCACGAAGACCCAGTACTTC.

The rearrangement links TRBV20-1 to TRBJ2-5; D unclear. The CDR3 runs 10 residues. CDR1 and CDR2 (germline): DFQATT, SNEGSKA (reference sequence). Deletions cut 3 bases from V and 5 bases from J, with 4 bases between. Written as DNA, the CDR3 is TGCAGTGCTAGCGGGGAGACCCAGTACTTC. This gives the protein CSASGETQYF.

The V gene is TRBV12-5, the J gene TRBJ1-1, with 7 bases matching TRBD1. The ends lost 6 bases at V and 0 bases at J; junction bases unmatched: 1. This CDR3 has 13 residues. Germline-derived CDR1 and CDR2 are LGHNT and FRNRAP. The CDR3: CASGGQMNTEAFF. CDR3 DNA: TGTGCTAGTGGGGGACAGATGAACACTGAAGCTTTCTTT. Together with reference TRBV12-5 and TRBJ1-1, the CDR3 gives the full variable domain: DARVTQTPRHKVTEMGQEVTMRCQPILGHNTVFWYRQTMMQGLELLAYFRNRAPLDDSGMPKDRFSAEMPDATLATLKIQPSEPRDSAVYFCASGGQMNTEAFFGQGTRLTVV.

This chain connects TRBV18 to TRBJ2-6; possibly TRBD1 for D (5 bases). Germline CDR1 and CDR2: KGHSH and LQKENI. V was shortened by 6 bases and J by 0 bases, with 30 bases between the two germline ends. The CDR3 is 22 amino acids. The CDR3 is CASSQQVPQTHSWISGANVLTF. In DNA, the CDR3 is TGTGCCAGCTCTCAACAGGTTCCGCAAACCCATAGCTGGATCTCTGGGGCCAACGTCCTGACTTTC.

The chain combines TRBV18 with TRBJ2-1, with a tentative D call TRBD1 (6 bases). The CDR3 length is 13 residues. The V end lost 3 bases, the J end lost 7 bases, and 10 bases lay between the germline ends. Germline CDR1 KGHSH, CDR2 LQKENI. The CDR3 is CASSPNRVNEQFF. CDR3 bases: TGTGCCAGCTCACCGAACAGGGTAAATGAGCAGTTCTTC.

The chain carries TRBV5-1 and TRBJ2-1; D is perhaps TRBD2 (5 bases). The CDR3 totals 16 residues. Germline CDR1 SGHRS, CDR2 YFSETQ. Trimming cost V 4 bases and J 2 bases, with 16 bases left between them. The CDR3 region has the DNA TGCGCCAGCAGCATCCCCAGAGGGAATACCTACAATGAGCAGTTCTTC. This gives the protein CASSIPRGNTYNEQFF.

V is TRBV11-2 and J is TRBJ2-1; 7 bases map to TRBD2. CDR3 length: 16 amino acids. Trimming removed 3 bases from V and 4 bases from J; junction bases left unmatched: 9. The germline V gene has CDR1 SGHAT and CDR2 FQNNGV. The DNA for the CDR3 is TGTGCCAGCAGCTTGGGGTCCGGGACTAATTACAATGAGCAGTTCTTC. Amino acids: CASSLGSGTNYNEQFF.

The rearrangement uses TRBV14 and TRBJ2-5; D perhaps matches TRBD1 (5 bases). Germline V gene data show CDR1 as SGHDN and CDR2 as FVKESK. The V end lost 1 base, the J end lost 8 bases, and 14 bases lay between the germline ends. The CDR3 contains 14 residues. The CDR3 region has the DNA TGTGCCAGCAGCCAAGCAGGGCAATTCTCAACCCAGTACTTC. Residues: CASSQAGQFSTQYF. Full variable domain (remainder filled in from reference TRBV14 and TRBJ2-5): EAGVTQFPSHSVIEKGQTVTLRCDPISGHDNLYWYRRVMGKEIKFLLHFVKESKQDESGMPNNRFLAERTGGTYSTLKVQPAELEDSGVYFCASSQAGQFSTQYFGPGTRLLVL.